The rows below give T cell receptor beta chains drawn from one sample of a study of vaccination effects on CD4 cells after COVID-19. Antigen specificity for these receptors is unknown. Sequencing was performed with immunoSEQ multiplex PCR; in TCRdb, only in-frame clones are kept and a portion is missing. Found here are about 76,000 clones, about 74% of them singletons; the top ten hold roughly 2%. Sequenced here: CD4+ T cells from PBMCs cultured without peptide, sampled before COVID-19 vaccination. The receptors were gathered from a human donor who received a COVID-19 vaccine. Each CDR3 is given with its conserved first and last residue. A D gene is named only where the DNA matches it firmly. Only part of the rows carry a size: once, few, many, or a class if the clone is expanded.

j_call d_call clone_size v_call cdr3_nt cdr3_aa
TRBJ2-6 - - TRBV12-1 TGTGCCAGCAGCAAAGGGCAAGGGGCCAACGTCCTGACTTTC CASSKGQGANVLTF
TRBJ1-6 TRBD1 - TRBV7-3 TGTGCCAGCAGCACCGGGACAGGGAATTCACCCCTCCACTTT CASSTGTGNSPLHF
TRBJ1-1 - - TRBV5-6 TGTGCCAGCAGCTTGGACCCTTTTTTCGGAGGGACTGAAGCTTTCTTT CASSLDPFFGGTEAFF
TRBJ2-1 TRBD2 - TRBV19 TGTGCCAGTAGTATCCTATGGACTAGCCCTCGAGATCCGGAGCAGTTCTTC CASSILWTSPRDPEQFF
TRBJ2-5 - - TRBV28 TGTGCCAGCCTTACCCCCGGGGGGCCCAGGGAGACCCAGTACTTC CASLTPGGPRETQYF
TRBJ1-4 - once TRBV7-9 TGTGCCAGCAGCCCAGCCCCAGGGAGGACGGAAAAACTGTTTTTT CASSPAPGRTEKLFF
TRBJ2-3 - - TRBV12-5 TGTGCTAGTGGTTTGATAGGGGACGGGAGACCTAGCACAGATACGCAGTATTTT CASGLIGDGRPSTDTQYF
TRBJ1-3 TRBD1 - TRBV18 TGTGCCAGCTCACCGGGACAGGGACCTGGAAACACCATATATTTT CASSPGQGPGNTIYF
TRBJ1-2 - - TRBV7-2 TGTGCCAGCAGCTTAGTGGGGGAGGGCTACACCTTC CASSLVGEGYTF
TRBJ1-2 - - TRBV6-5 TGTGCCAGCAGTCCGCCGGGCCTTACTAACTATGGCTACACCTTC CASSPPGLTNYGYTF
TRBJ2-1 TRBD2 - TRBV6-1 TGTGCCAGCAGTGAAGGTCCAGCGGGGGCCTACAATGAGCAGTTCTTC CASSEGPAGAYNEQFF
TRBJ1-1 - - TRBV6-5 TGTGCCAGCAGTCAACCTAACACAGGGTCGGCTTTCTTT CASSQPNTGSAFF
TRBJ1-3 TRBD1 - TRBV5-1 TGCGCCAGCAGCTTACAGGGGACCCCCTCTGGAAACACCATATATTTT CASSLQGTPSGNTIYF
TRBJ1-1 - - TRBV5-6 TGTGCCAGCAGCTCCCGGGAAGAACGGAACACTGAAGCTTTCTTT CASSSREERNTEAFF
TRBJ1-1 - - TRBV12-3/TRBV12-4 TGTGCCAGCAGTTCCGGACCCTACACTGAAGCTTTCTTT CASSSGPYTEAFF